One sample yielded the 5 T cell receptor beta chains listed below, sequenced in a study of early T cells in non-severe SARS-CoV-2 infection. One entry per CDR3 protein results from TCRdb running MiXCR on the 5' RACE reads. The sample lists about 80,000 distinct CDR3 sequences, about 5% seen once, with approximately 7% in the top ten. The starting material was whole blood, obtained at baseline. All receptors derive from an adult who was a healthcare worker with PCR-confirmed SARS-CoV-2 infection or an uninfected control (not recorded which).

This clonotype was seen ten or more times. V usage is TRBV6-5 and J usage is TRBJ2-2, with D possibly called TRBD1 or TRBD2 (5 bases each). Germline V lookup: CDR1 MNHEY, CDR2 SVGAGI. There are 13 residues in the CDR3. Trimming cost V 6 bases and J 5 bases, with 10 bases left between them. The CDR3 sequence: CASSRGGTGELFF. CDR3 sequence (DNA): TGTGCCAGCAGCCGGGGCGGGACCGGGGAGCTGTTTTTT.

This clonotype showed up many times. The gene calls are TRBV7-9 and TRBJ2-5; D unresolved. V was shortened by 5 bases and J by 0 bases, with 7 bases between the two germline ends. Per germline, CDR1 SEHNR and CDR2 FQNEAQ (reference sequence). This CDR3 has 13 residues. CDR3 in amino acids: CASSGTHQETQYF. The CDR3 nucleotides read TGTGCCAGCAGCGGAACCCACCAAGAGACCCAGTACTTC. Variable domain in full (rest from reference TRBV7-9 and TRBJ2-5): DTGVSQNPRHKITKRGQNVTFRCDPISEHNRLYWYRQTLGQGPEFLTYFQNEAQLEKSRLLSDRFSAERPKGSFSTLEIQRTEQGDSAMYLCASSGTHQETQYFGPGTRLLVL.

The V and J genes are TRBV28 and TRBJ2-1; no firm D call. The V gene's germline CDR1 is MDHEN and CDR2 SYDVKM. This CDR3 comprises 14 residues. With 8 bases removed from V and 0 bases from J, the gap between germline ends came to 11 bases. As DNA, the CDR3 is TGTGCCAGCCACGGGCGAAGCTCCTACAATGAGCAGTTCTTC. Translated: CASHGRSSYNEQFF.

The sample holds many counts of this clonotype. The V call is TRBV9, the J call TRBJ2-3; tentative D call: TRBD1 (6 bases). The V and J ends lost 3 bases and 3 bases respectively, with 11 bases between them. The CDR3 is made up of 14 amino acids. Germline CDR1 reads SGDLS; CDR2 reads YYNGEE. The CDR3 DNA is TGTGCCAGCAGCGCCGAGAGGGGGACAGATACGCAGTATTTT. Translation gives CASSAERGTDTQYF. Full variable domain (missing parts from reference TRBV9 and TRBJ2-3): DSGVTQTPKHLITATGQRVTLRCSPRSGDLSVYWYQQSLDQGLQFLIQYYNGEERAKGNILERFSAQQFPDLHSELNLSSLELGDSALYFCASSAERGTDTQYFGPGTRLTVL.

This clonotype was observed a few times. V and J are TRBV15 and TRBJ1-4; D unclear. Germline CDR1 LNHNV, CDR2 YYDKDF (reference sequence). The CDR3 runs to 15 residues. V lost 1 base and J 0 bases, leaving 6 bases between the germline ends. The CDR3 DNA reads as TGTGCCACCAGCAGAGTGGGTTCAACTAATGAAAAACTGTTTTTT. Translation: CATSRVGSTNEKLFF.